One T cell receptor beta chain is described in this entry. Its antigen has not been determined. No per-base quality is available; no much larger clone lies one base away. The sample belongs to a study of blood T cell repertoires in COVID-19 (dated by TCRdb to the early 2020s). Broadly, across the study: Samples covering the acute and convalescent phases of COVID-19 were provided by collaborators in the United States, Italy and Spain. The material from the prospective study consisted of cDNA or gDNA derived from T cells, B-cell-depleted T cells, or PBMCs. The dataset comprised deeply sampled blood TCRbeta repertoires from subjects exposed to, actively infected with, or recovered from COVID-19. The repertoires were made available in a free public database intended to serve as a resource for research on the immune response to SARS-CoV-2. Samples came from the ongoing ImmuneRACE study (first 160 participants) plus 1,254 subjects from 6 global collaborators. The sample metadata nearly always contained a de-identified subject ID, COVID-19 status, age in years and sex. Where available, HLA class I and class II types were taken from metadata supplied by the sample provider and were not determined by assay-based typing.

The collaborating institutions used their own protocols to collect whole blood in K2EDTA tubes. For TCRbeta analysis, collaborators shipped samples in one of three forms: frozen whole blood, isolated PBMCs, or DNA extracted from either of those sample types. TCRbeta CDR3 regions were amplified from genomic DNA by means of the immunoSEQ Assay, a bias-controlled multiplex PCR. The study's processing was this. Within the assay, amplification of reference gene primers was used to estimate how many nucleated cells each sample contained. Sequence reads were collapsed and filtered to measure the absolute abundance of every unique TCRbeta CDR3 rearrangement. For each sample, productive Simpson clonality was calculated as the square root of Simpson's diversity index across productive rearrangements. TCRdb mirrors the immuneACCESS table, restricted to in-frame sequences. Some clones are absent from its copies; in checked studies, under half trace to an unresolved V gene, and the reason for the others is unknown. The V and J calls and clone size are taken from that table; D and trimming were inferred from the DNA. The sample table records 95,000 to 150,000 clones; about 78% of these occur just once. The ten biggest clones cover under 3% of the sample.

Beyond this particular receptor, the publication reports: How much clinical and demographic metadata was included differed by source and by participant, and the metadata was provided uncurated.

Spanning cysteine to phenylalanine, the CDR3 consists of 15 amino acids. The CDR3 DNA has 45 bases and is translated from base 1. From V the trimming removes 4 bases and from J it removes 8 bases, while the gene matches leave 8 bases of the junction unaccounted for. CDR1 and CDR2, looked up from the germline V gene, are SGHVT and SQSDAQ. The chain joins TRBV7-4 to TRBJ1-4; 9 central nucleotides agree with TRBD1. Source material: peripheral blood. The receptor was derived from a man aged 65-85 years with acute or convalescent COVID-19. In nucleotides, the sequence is TGTGCCAGCAGCTACAGGGGGCGCGGGTCAGAAAAACTGTTTTTT. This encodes CASSYRGRGSEKLFF.